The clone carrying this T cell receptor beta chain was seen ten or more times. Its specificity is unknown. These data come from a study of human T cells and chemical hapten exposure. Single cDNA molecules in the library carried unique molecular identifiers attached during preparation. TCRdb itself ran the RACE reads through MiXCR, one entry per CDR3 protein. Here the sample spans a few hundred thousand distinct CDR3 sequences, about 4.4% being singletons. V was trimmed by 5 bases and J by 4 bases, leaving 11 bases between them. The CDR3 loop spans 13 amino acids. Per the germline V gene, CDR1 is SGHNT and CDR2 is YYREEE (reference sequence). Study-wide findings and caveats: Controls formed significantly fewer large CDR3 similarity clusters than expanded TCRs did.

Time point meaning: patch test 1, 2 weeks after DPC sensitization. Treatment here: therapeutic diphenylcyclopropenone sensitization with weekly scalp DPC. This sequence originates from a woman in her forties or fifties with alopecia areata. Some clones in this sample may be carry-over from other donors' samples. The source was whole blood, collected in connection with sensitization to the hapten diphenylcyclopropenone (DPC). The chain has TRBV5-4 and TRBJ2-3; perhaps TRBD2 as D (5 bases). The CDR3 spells CASRSGSADTQYF. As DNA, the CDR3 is TGTGCCAGCAGGAGTGGTAGCGCAGATACGCAGTATTTT. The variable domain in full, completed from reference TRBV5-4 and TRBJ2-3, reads ETGVTQSPTHLIKTRGQQVTLRCSSQSGHNTVSWYQQALGQGPQFIFQYYREEENGRGNFPPRFSGLQFPNYSSELNVNALELDDSALYLCASRSGSADTQYFGPGTRLTVL.